This paragraph reports one T cell receptor (beta chain). Its target is not known. The method was immunoSEQ multiplex PCR; TCRdb's version includes in-frame clones alone and lacks a portion of them. The sample shows fewer than 80,000 clones, 85% to 90% of them seen only once. The sample belongs to a study of Tregs in tolerant kidney transplant recipients. Overall study results and limits: Validation in larger populations is needed because few patients were studied. Nucleotide sequences could not be compared across some patients' samples due to primer changes.

CDR3 length: 17 residues. Per the germline V gene, CDR1 is LNHDA and CDR2 is SQIVND (reference sequence). Germline trimming cut 6 bases from V and 0 bases from J; bases unmatched to any gene: 5. The genes are TRBV19 and TRBJ2-6; 10 bases map to TRBD2. Specimen: CD4+ T cells from blood, collected before the transplant. This sequence originates from a human donor who received a combined kidney and bone marrow transplant. CDR3: CASRSPSGSSGANVLTF. The DNA of the CDR3 is TGTGCCAGTAGATCGCCTAGCGGGAGCTCTGGGGCCAACGTCCTGACTTTC.